The 18 T cell receptor beta chains reported below all come from one sample, sequenced in a study of cytomegalovirus exposure and HLA in healthy donors. The PCR was carried out with 60 Vbeta primers and 13 Jbeta primers. The repertoire was sequenced with immunoSEQ multiplex PCR; TCRdb's copy has only in-frame clones and lacks some. Its clone listing holds 95,000 to 150,000 clones. Sequencing was done on a sample of PBMCs. The receptors were gathered from a man younger than 35 in good health and CMV-seronegative.

The CDR3 nucleotides are TGTGCCAGCTCACCCCAGGGTCCCGGGGAGCTGTTTTTT. Translation: CASSPQGPGELFF. The V and J genes are TRBV18 and TRBJ2-2, with D perhaps matching TRBD1 (5 bases). Trimming removed 3 bases from V and 6 bases from J, with 8 bases in between. The CDR3 length is 13 residues. Germline V gene lookup returns CDR1 KGHSH and CDR2 LQKENI.

The V call is TRBV11-3, the J call TRBJ1-1; tentative D call: TRBD1 (5 bases). There are 13 residues in the CDR3. The V end lost 1 base, the J end lost 9 bases, and 12 bases lay between the germline ends. Germline CDR1 is SGHNT and CDR2 is YENEEA. CDR3 nucleotide sequence: TGTGCCAGCAGCTTAGGGGGTGACAGAAAAGCTTTCTTT. Translated: CASSLGGDRKAFF.

This chain links TRBV28 with TRBJ2-5; maybe TRBD2 (5 bases). Trimming left V 5 bases short and J 2 bases short, with 12 bases between. Germline assignment: CDR1 MDHEN and CDR2 SYDVKM. This CDR3 has 14 residues. CDR3 region: CASSRTRDQETQYF. The CDR3 nucleotides are TGTGCCAGCAGTCGCACTAGGGATCAAGAGACCCAGTACTTC.

The CDR3 is CASSRSNRGDTEAFF. The CDR3 DNA sequence: TGTGCCAGCAGTAGGTCAAACAGGGGGGACACTGAAGCTTTCTTT. The rearrangement links TRBV6-6 to TRBJ1-1; TRBD1 matches 8 bases. The germline gives CDR1 MNHNY, CDR2 SVGAGI (reference sequence). The CDR3 has 15 amino acids. Trimming at V came to 5 bases and at J to 3 bases, leaving 8 bases not matched to a gene.

CDR3 in DNA: TGTGCCAGCAGCGTAGTGTCAGGGAACACTGAAGCTTTCTTT. As protein: CASSVVSGNTEAFF. V is TRBV9 and J is TRBJ1-1; the D is unclear. Germline V gene lookup returns CDR1 SGDLS and CDR2 YYNGEE. This CDR3 contains 14 residues. V dropped 0 bases and J dropped 1 base, with 7 bases sitting between them.

V usage is TRBV5-6 and J usage is TRBJ1-2; D is undetermined. V was pared by 0 bases and J by 5 bases, with 17 bases between. CDR3 length: 16 residues. Germline CDR1 and CDR2: SGHDT and YYEEEE. CDR3 bases: TGTGCCAGCAGCTTGGAGAGAGGGTCCGCGGGATATGGCTACACCTTC. Its translation is CASSLERGSAGYGYTF.

The chain uses TRBV20-1 and TRBJ1-1; no firm D call. CDR3 size: 11 residues. V gave up 6 bases and J gave up 6 bases, with 11 bases separating them. Germline V gives CDR1 DFQATT, CDR2 SNEGSKA (reference sequence). CDR3 region: CSATDTPEAFF. Here the CDR3 DNA reads TGCAGTGCCACAGACACACCTGAAGCTTTCTTT.

The CDR3 DNA reads TGTGCCAGTAGTACCTACCGGGGTAGCGGGGTATCAGGGGAGCTGTTTTTT. As protein: CASSTYRGSGVSGELFF. The rearrangement links TRBV19 to TRBJ2-2; TRBD2 agrees at 8 bases. V lost 4 bases, J lost 8 bases, and 15 bases stayed unmatched. The V gene's germline CDR1 is LNHDA and CDR2 SQIVND (reference sequence). There are 17 residues in the CDR3.

The genes are TRBV29-1 and TRBJ2-7; D gene uncertain. The CDR3 contains 11 residues. Trimming removed 7 bases from V and 3 bases from J, with 10 bases in between. Germline-derived CDR1 and CDR2 are SQVTM and ANQGSEA. This CDR3 reads CSAIKSYEQYF. CDR3 coding DNA: TGCAGCGCTATTAAAAGCTACGAGCAGTACTTC.

This sequence joins TRBV19 and TRBJ2-5; 12 nucleotides align to TRBD2. CDR1 and CDR2 (germline): LNHDA, SQIVND (reference sequence). Trimming cost V 5 bases and J 1 base; bases outside gene matches: 5. The CDR3 totals 16 residues. CDR3 sequence: CASSLWTSGAQETQYF. The CDR3 DNA reads TGTGCCAGTAGTCTCTGGACTAGCGGGGCCCAAGAGACCCAGTACTTC. Full variable domain (remainder filled in from reference TRBV19 and TRBJ2-5): DGGITQSPKYLFRKEGQNVTLSCEQNLNHDAMYWYRQDPGQGLRLIYYSQIVNDFQKGDIAEGYSVSREKKESFPLTVTSAQKNPTAFYLCASSLWTSGAQETQYFGPGTRLLVL.

The CDR3 sequence: CASSSPGTGEYGYTF. In nucleotides, the CDR3 is TGTGCCAGTAGTTCCCCCGGGACAGGGGAATATGGCTACACCTTC. The chain carries TRBV19 and TRBJ1-2, with 10 positions matching TRBD1. CDR1 LNHDA and CDR2 SQIVND come from the germline V gene (reference sequence). This CDR3 is 15 amino acids long. Losses at the gene ends were 5 bases for V and 5 bases for J; bases not matched to a gene: 8.

V and J are TRBV29-1 and TRBJ2-1, with TRBD2 matching 7 bases. The CDR3 length is 18 residues. Germline lookup yields CDR1 SQVTM and CDR2 ANQGSEA. The J segment lost 9 bases and the V segment lost 5 bases, leaving 25 bases of the junction unmatched. This chain's CDR3 is CSVMSPVGGEGLSIEQFF. CDR3 nucleotide sequence: TGCAGCGTTATGTCACCGGTTGGGGGGGAGGGCCTCTCGATTGAGCAGTTCTTC.

The chain links TRBV5-1 to TRBJ2-5; TRBD2 agrees at 14 bases. The CDR3 covers 15 residues. V shed 3 bases, J shed 5 bases, and the junction held 3 bases outside the gene matches. Germline-derived CDR1 and CDR2 are SGHRS and YFSETQ. Here the CDR3 reads CASSSGLAGVETQYF. Written as DNA, the CDR3 is TGCGCCAGCAGCTCGGGACTAGCGGGAGTCGAGACCCAGTACTTC.

The J gene is TRBJ2-3, the V gene TRBV13; a weak D match, TRBD1 (6 bases). Per germline, CDR1 PRHDT and CDR2 FYEKMQ (reference sequence). The CDR3 runs 15 residues. Deletions cut 4 bases from V and 0 bases from J, with 11 bases between. The CDR3 DNA reads TGTGCCAGCAGCTACCGAGGACAGAGCACAGATACGCAGTATTTT. Residues: CASSYRGQSTDTQYF.

The CDR3 coding sequence is TGCGCCAGCAGCGGGGGACAGGGGTACTATGGCTACACCTTC. Its translation: CASSGGQGYYGYTF. This sequence joins TRBV5-1 and TRBJ1-2; 10 nucleotides align to TRBD1. From germline, CDR1 is SGHRS and CDR2 YFSETQ. The CDR3 is made up of 14 amino acids. J gave up 3 bases and V 4 bases, and 3 bases lay outside the gene matches.

The chain couples TRBV9 to TRBJ2-7; 8 nucleotides line up with TRBD2. Germline assignment: CDR1 SGDLS and CDR2 YYNGEE. Losses at the gene ends were 0 bases for V and 4 bases for J; bases not matched to a gene: 6. CDR3 length equals 15 residues. The DNA of the CDR3 is TGTGCCAGCAGCGTAGAATCTAGCGGGTGGTACGAGCAGTACTTC. It codes for CASSVESSGWYEQYF.

The rearrangement links TRBV10-3 to TRBJ2-2, with 11 positions matching TRBD2. Germline V gene lookup returns CDR1 ENHRY and CDR2 SYGVKD. V shed 4 bases, J shed 4 bases, and the junction held 2 bases outside the gene matches. The CDR3 runs 15 residues. Here the CDR3 reads CAISVLAGGTGELFF. For the CDR3, the DNA is TGTGCCATCAGTGTTCTAGCGGGAGGCACCGGGGAGCTGTTTTTT.

This chain joins TRBV10-3 and TRBJ2-5; TRBD1 matches 7 bases. The assigned J gene may be wrong: the sequence end matches TRBJ2-7 better. The CDR3 has 12 residues. Looked up from germline, CDR1 is ENHRY and CDR2 is SYGVKD. Written as DNA, the CDR3 is TGTGCCATCAGTAGACAGGGCTACGAGCAGTACTTC. It yields the protein CAISRQGYEQYF.